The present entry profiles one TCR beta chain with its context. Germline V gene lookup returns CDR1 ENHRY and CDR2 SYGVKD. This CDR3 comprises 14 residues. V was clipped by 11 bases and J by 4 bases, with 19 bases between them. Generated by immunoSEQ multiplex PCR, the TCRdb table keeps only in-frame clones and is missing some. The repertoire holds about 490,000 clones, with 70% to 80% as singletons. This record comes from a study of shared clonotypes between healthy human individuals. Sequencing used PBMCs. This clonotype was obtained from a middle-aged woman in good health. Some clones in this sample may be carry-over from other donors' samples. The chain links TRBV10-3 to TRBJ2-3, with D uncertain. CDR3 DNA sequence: TGTGCCTCGGCGGTGACGGTCCGCGCAGATACGCAGTATTTT. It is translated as CASAVTVRADTQYF.